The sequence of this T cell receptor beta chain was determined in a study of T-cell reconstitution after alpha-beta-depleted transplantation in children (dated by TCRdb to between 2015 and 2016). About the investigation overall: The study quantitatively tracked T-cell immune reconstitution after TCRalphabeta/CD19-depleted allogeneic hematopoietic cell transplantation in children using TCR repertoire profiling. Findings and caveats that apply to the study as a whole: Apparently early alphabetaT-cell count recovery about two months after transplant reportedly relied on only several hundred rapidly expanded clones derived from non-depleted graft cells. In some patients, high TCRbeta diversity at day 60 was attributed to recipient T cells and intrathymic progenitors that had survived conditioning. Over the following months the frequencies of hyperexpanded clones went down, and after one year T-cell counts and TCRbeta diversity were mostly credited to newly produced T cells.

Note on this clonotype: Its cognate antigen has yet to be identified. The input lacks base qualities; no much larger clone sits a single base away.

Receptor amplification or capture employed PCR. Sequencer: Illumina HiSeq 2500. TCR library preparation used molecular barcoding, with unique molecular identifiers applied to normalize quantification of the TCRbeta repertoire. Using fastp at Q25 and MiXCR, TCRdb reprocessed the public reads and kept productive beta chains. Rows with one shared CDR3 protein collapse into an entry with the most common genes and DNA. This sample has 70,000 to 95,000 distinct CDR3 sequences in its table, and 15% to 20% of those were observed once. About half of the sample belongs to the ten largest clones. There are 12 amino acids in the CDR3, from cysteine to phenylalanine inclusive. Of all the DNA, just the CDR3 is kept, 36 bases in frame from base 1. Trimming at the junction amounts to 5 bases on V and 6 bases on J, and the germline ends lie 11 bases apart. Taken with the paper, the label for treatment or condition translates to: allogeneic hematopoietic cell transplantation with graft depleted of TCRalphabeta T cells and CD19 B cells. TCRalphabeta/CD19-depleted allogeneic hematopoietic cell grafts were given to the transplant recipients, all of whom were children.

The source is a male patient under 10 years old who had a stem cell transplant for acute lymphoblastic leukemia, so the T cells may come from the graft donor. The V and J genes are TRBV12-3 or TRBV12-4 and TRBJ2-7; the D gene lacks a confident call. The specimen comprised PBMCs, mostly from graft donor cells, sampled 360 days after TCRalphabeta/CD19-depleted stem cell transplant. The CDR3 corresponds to CASSPSRPEQYF. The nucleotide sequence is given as TGTGCCAGCAGTCCCTCCAGACCCGAGCAGTACTTC.